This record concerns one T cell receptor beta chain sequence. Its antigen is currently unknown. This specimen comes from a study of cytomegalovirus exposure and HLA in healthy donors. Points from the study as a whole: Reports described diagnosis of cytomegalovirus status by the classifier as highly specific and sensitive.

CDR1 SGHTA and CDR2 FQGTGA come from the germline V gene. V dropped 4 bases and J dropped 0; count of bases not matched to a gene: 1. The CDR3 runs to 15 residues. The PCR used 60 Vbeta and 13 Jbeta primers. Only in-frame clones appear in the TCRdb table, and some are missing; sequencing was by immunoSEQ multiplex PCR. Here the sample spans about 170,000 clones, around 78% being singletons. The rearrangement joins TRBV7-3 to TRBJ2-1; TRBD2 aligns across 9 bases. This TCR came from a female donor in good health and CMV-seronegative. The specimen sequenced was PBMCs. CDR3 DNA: TGTGCCAGCAGCTCGACTAGCGGCTCCTACAATGAGCAGTTCTTC. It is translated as CASSSTSGSYNEQFF.